Presented here are 17 T cell receptor beta chains from one specimen sequenced in a study of blood T cells in healthy people across ages. A second PCR of roughly 7 to 11 cycles used a sample-barcoded 5' primer and a J-beta primer mix. One entry per CDR3 protein, called by TCRdb with MiXCR from the 5' RACE reads. Of 1.5 million to 2 million distinct CDR3 sequences listed, 49% are singletons. Material for sequencing was blood. The source of these receptors is a woman in her 40s in good health.

The rearrangement links TRBV15 to TRBJ1-6; D possibly corresponds to TRBD1 (6 bases). The germline CDR1 and CDR2 sequences are LNHNV and YYDKDF (reference sequence). The CDR3 covers 14 residues. V lost 6 bases and J lost 8, with 14 bases in between. DNA of the CDR3: TGTGCCACCAGTCCCGACAGGCAATATTCACCCCTCCACTTT. This encodes CATSPDRQYSPLHF.

This chain uses TRBV7-2 with TRBJ1-2; D unresolved. The CDR3 is 16 amino acids. V was shortened by 7 bases and J by 4 bases, with 22 bases between the two germline ends. CDR1 is SGHTA and CDR2 is FQGNSA in the germline V gene. The CDR3, as DNA: TGTGCCAGCACCGAGGACTCCAATAGGGCGTCCTATGGCTACACCTTC. As protein: CASTEDSNRASYGYTF.

The chain has TRBV20-1 and TRBJ2-1, with 7 positions matching TRBD1. Germline V CDR1 and CDR2: DFQATT, SNEGSKA (reference sequence). Losses at the gene ends were 3 bases for V and 4 bases for J; bases not matched to a gene: 15. The CDR3 has 17 residues. The DNA of the CDR3 is TGCAGTGCTAGGGGAAACAGGGGCGGGTCGGTATACAATGAGCAGTTCTTC. Translated, it gives CSARGNRGGSVYNEQFF.

The chain couples TRBV2 to TRBJ1-5; no reliable D call. The CDR3 loop spans 13 amino acids. In germline, CDR1 is SNHLY, CDR2 FYNNEI. The V and J ends lost 3 bases and 6 bases respectively, with 9 bases between them. The CDR3 sequence is CASSEGFSQPQHF. In nucleotides, the CDR3 is TGTGCCAGCAGTGAGGGTTTCAGTCAGCCCCAGCATTTT.

The CDR3 here is CASSDYRQGNTEAFF. The CDR3, as DNA: TGTGCCAGCAGTGACTATCGACAGGGGAACACTGAAGCTTTCTTT. The rearrangement links TRBV25-1 to TRBJ1-1; TRBD1 matches at 7 bases. Germline V lookup: CDR1 MGHDK, CDR2 SYGVNS. The CDR3 length is 15 residues. The V gene end was trimmed by 3 bases and the J gene end by 1 base; junction bases not matched to a gene: 5.

The chain uses TRBV7-9 and TRBJ1-2; the D gene is possibly TRBD1 (6 bases). This CDR3 spans 14 amino acids. V lost 0 bases and J 6 bases, leaving 11 bases between the germline ends. Germline lookup yields CDR1 SEHNR and CDR2 FQNEAQ (reference sequence). The CDR3 loop reads CASSLAQGPDGYTF. CDR3 nucleotide sequence: TGTGCCAGCAGCTTAGCGCAGGGGCCCGATGGCTACACCTTC.

This clonotype was observed a handful of times. The chain links TRBV4-3 to TRBJ2-1, with D possibly TRBD1 on 5 matching bases. Trimming left V 0 bases short and J 1 base short, with 10 bases between. The CDR3 length is 16 residues. From germline, CDR1 is LGHNA and CDR2 YSLEER. Here the CDR3 reads CASSQEGAKSYNEQFF. Written as DNA, the CDR3 is TGCGCCAGCAGCCAAGAAGGGGCTAAATCCTACAATGAGCAGTTCTTC.

V is TRBV2 and J is TRBJ2-1; D unresolved. Germline loops: CDR1 SNHLY, CDR2 FYNNEI. Deletions cut 3 bases from V and 7 bases from J, with 7 bases between. The CDR3 covers 12 residues. The CDR3 sequence is CASSDSGNEQFF. DNA for the CDR3: TGTGCCAGCAGTGACTCTGGGAATGAGCAGTTCTTC.

This clonotype was picked up a small number of times. In DNA, the CDR3 is TGCAGTGCTAGAGGGGATCCCAATCAGCCCCAGCATTTT. Residues: CSARGDPNQPQHF. The chain couples TRBV20-1 to TRBJ1-5; D is uncertain. This CDR3 comprises 13 residues. Germline assignment: CDR1 DFQATT and CDR2 SNEGSKA (reference sequence). V gave up 1 base and J gave up 3 bases, with 7 bases separating them.

The chain recombines TRBV6-6 with TRBJ2-1, with a tentative D call TRBD2 (6 bases). The CDR3 consists of 16 residues. The germline V gene has CDR1 MNHNY and CDR2 SVGAGI (reference sequence). Trimming stripped 0 bases from V and 4 bases from J, with 13 bases between. The CDR3 coding sequence is TGTGCCAGCAGTTACTCGCCAGGAGGGGCGTACAATGAGCAGTTCTTC. This gives the protein CASSYSPGGAYNEQFF.

The chain joins TRBV3-1 to TRBJ2-4; possibly TRBD2 for D (5 bases). The end of the DNA fits TRBJ2-7 better, so the J call may be wrong. This CDR3 has 18 residues. In germline, CDR1 is LGHDT, CDR2 YNNKEL (reference sequence). In DNA, the CDR3 is TGTGCCAGCAGCCAAGATAATGGTTTGGACTTGCTCTCCTACGAGCAGTACTTC. This codes for CASSQDNGLDLLSYEQYF.

V gene TRBV6-2 or TRBV6-3 combines with J gene TRBJ2-1; 8 bases line up with TRBD2. The length of the CDR3 is 15 residues. CDR1 and CDR2 from the germline V gene are MNHEY and SVGEGT. The ends lost 6 bases at V and 5 bases at J; junction bases unmatched: 9. The CDR3 sequence: CASRPGLGSNNEQFF. CDR3 sequence (DNA): TGTGCCAGCAGACCGGGACTAGGAAGCAACAATGAGCAGTTCTTC.

This clonotype turned up a few times. The chain uses TRBV7-2 and TRBJ2-7, with D unresolved. The CDR3 totals 11 residues. V lost 4 bases and J 7 bases, leaving 8 bases between the germline ends. From germline, CDR1 is SGHTA and CDR2 FQGNSA. The CDR3 DNA follows: TGTGCCAGCAGCTCCCACGGAGAGCAGTACTTC. Translating gives CASSSHGEQYF.

The gene calls are TRBV6-5 and TRBJ2-7; 8 bases are shared with TRBD1. The CDR3 is made up of 14 amino acids. The trim removed 5 bases at V and 6 bases at J, leaving 9 bases unmatched. Germline V gives CDR1 MNHEY, CDR2 SVGAGI. The CDR3 bases are TGTGCCAGCAGTATACGGACAGGGCTAGGCGAGCAGTACTTC. This codes for CASSIRTGLGEQYF.

The chain is built from TRBV2 and TRBJ2-7; TRBD1 aligns across 10 bases. The CDR3 is 12 residues long. Germline loops: CDR1 SNHLY, CDR2 FYNNEI. Trimming removed 10 bases from V and 3 bases from J; junction bases left unmatched: 3. The CDR3 nucleotides read TGTGCCAACCGGGACAGGGGCTACGAGCAGTACTTC. It specifies CANRDRGYEQYF.

This clonotype was seen many times. The CDR3 DNA follows: TGTGCCAGCAGCGGTCAAGATACGCAGTATTTT. It specifies CASSGQDTQYF. The chain is built from TRBV7-2 and TRBJ2-3; D is uncertain. Trimming stripped 5 bases from V and 5 bases from J, with 5 bases between. Germline CDR1 SGHTA, CDR2 FQGNSA. The CDR3 consists of 11 residues.

V and J are TRBV27 and TRBJ1-2; a possible D gene is TRBD1 (5 bases). Germline V gene lookup returns CDR1 MNHEY and CDR2 SMNVEV (reference sequence). The CDR3 totals 16 residues. Trimming took off 0 bases at V and 6 bases at J, with 17 bases between the two ends. CDR3: CASSLSDGGGVNGYTF. The CDR3 nucleotides are TGTGCCAGCAGTTTATCGGATGGGGGAGGGGTGAATGGCTACACCTTC.